The sequence of this T cell receptor (beta chain) was determined in a study of blood T cells in healthy people across ages. A second PCR of 7 to 11 cycles used a sample-barcoded 5' primer and a J-beta primer mix. From the 5' RACE reads, TCRdb called clonotypes with MiXCR, one entry per CDR3 protein. This repertoire shows 800,000 to 950,000 distinct CDR3 sequences, around 49% found once; its top ten account for 10% to 15%. Study-wide findings and caveats: Leaving the PBMCs unsorted stopped any conclusive comparison of naive versus antigen-experienced cells. Higher diversity and more naive CD4+ cells were features of long-lived donors, compared to aged donors.

Of note for this clonotype: Its antigen is unidentified.

There were healthy Caucasian individuals from Russia, aged roughly 6 to 100, serving as donors. Total RNA was isolated from each sample in quantities of at least 6 micrograms. Germline-derived CDR1 and CDR2 are MNHEY and SMNVEV (reference sequence). After removal of 1 base from V and 7 bases from J, the junction contained 11 bases not matched to a gene. This CDR3 has 17 residues. Sequencing used blood. The V call is TRBV27, the J call TRBJ2-1, with 9 bases aligning to TRBD2. The sequence was collected from a young man in good health. CDR3 residues: CASSLLPGLALSNEQFF. CDR3 coding DNA: TGTGCCAGCAGTTTATTACCGGGACTAGCCCTTTCGAATGAGCAGTTCTTC.